The rows below give T cell receptor beta chains drawn from one sample of a study of blood T cell repertoires in COVID-19. Here immunoSEQ multiplex PCR was the method, and the copy in TCRdb shows in-frame clones only, minus some. Counted here are roughly 36,000 clones, about 87% occurring once; the ten biggest clones make up around a tenth. Sequencing input: peripheral blood. The receptors stem from an elderly man with active COVID-19. Each CDR3 is given without its conserved first and last residue.

TRBV5-4,12,TRBJ1-1,ASSPGWVDTEAF
TRBV4-3,12,TRBJ2-2,ASSQGGDTGELF
TRBV29-1,11,TRBJ2-2,SVRDFNTGELF
TRBV5-4,13,TRBJ1-2,ASSLWDRGLRGYT
TRBV6-5,12,TRBJ1-6,ASSYVQENSPLH
TRBV5-1,12,TRBJ1-5,ASSSGQGRGPQH
TRBV28,11,TRBJ2-2,ASREGNTGELF
TRBV24-1,13,TRBJ2-1,ATSVMSGSYNEQF
TRBV6-6,13,TRBJ2-5,ATKNAGTSEETQY
TRBV9,13,TRBJ2-5,ASSVAPISRETQY
TRBV7-9,11,TRBJ2-3,ASSSRTSFSQY
TRBV19,13,TRBJ2-3,ASSNLRGGSDTQY
TRBV27,11,TRBJ1-1,ASSSYQGPEAF
TRBV20-1,9,TRBJ1-5,SAEGDQPQH
TRBV18,13,TRBJ2-2,ASSHNSGNPGELF
TRBV10-1,11,TRBJ2-2,ASQLGGTGELF
TRBV9,15,TRBJ2-4,ASSVDIAGAHQNIQY
TRBV3-1/TRBV3-2,12,TRBJ2-1,ASSQEGGSHEQF
TRBV2,12,TRBJ1-1,ASSGGQRATEAF
TRBV14,14,TRBJ2-7,ASSHLGGTGYYEQY
TRBV9,11,TRBJ1-2,ASSVGQGDGYT
TRBV4-3,15,TRBJ2-1,ASSPRTPLTLYNEQF
TRBV6-6,14,TRBJ2-5,ASSYSSILGEETQY
TRBV7-2,13,TRBJ1-5,ASSLGGQGQGPQH
TRBV18,12,TRBJ2-4,ASSPRDSKNIQY
TRBV10-2,10,TRBJ1-5,ASSGGGQPQH
TRBV4-1,15,TRBJ1-3,ASSRVSGTFSGNTIY
TRBV3-1/TRBV3-2,12,TRBJ2-3,ASSQEGEGDTQY
TRBV18,12,TRBJ2-3,ASSPQGVGDTQY
TRBV7-2,10,TRBJ2-7,ASGQRGYEQY
TRBV19,14,TRBJ2-2,ASSGPSGAIVGELF
TRBV2,16,TRBJ2-7,ASSVGVSSGTPKYEQY
TRBV12-5,11,TRBJ1-1,AVRGGANTEAF
TRBV9,13,TRBJ1-2,ASSAQTGGGYGYT
TRBV13,14,TRBJ2-3,ASSLMYAGALTTQY
TRBV5-6,14,TRBJ2-1,ASSARTASSYNEQF
TRBV28,13,TRBJ1-2,ASSTGTALIYGYT
TRBV11-3,11,TRBJ2-7,ASSLGPQYEQY
TRBV7-2,15,TRBJ2-2,ASSFRTSGINTGELF
TRBV5-4,12,TRBJ2-7,ASSSGGRAYEQY
TRBV19,14,TRBJ1-5,ASSTPRFYSNQPQH
TRBV16,13,TRBJ2-1,ASSIDRAGYNEQF
TRBV18,14,TRBJ2-5,ASSPRRTRTGETQY
TRBV11-3,13,TRBJ2-1,ASSLGAVEGNEQF
TRBV2,14,TRBJ2-7,AIRRPGLAGAYEQY
TRBV18,12,TRBJ2-7,ASSPSAGPYEQY
TRBV5-4,14,TRBJ2-3,ASSLVSSGGTDTQY
TRBV30,12,TRBJ2-7,AWSRGQGSSEQY